This T cell receptor beta chain was observed in a study of shared clonotypes between healthy human individuals. Study results and limitations: Memory subsets had estimated richness that was generally smaller than that of naive subsets.

This table comes from immunoSEQ multiplex PCR, and its TCRdb copy is limited to in-frame clones, with some not included. Altogether about 2.4 million clones are present, more than 80% being singletons, with the ten largest covering around 0.15%. In the case of this clone: The antigen remains undetermined.

The sequence was collected from a man between 18 and 29 years old in good health. The source material was naive CD4+ T cells sorted from blood. Indicated subset: CD45RA+ positively selected.

The CDR3 nucleotides are TGCAGCGTTGATGACAGGGGGCGAGAGACCCAGTACTTC. Translated: CSVDDRGRETQYF. The V call is TRBV29-1, the J call TRBJ2-5, with TRBD1 matching 10 bases. This CDR3 comprises 13 residues. The V gene end was trimmed by 3 bases and the J gene end by 4 bases; junction bases not matched to a gene: 2. Looked up from germline, CDR1 is SQVTM and CDR2 is ANQGSEA.